These T cell receptor beta chains were read from a single sample in a study of cytomegalovirus exposure and HLA in healthy donors. Generated by immunoSEQ multiplex PCR, the TCRdb table keeps only in-frame clones and is missing some. The profile shows 150,000 to 200,000 clones, 65% to 70% of them singletons. Sequenced input: PBMCs. Receptors originate from a young woman in good health and CMV-seropositive. The CDR3 runs from the conserved cysteine through the conserved F or W. The D gene is left open where the match is weak. Part of the rows lack a size; the others show once, few, many or a class for expanded clones.

-	few	TRBV15	TRBJ1-5	15	CATSGAGARPGPQHF	TGTGCCACCAGCGGGGCAGGGGCAAGGCCGGGGCCCCAGCATTTT
-	few	TRBV27	TRBJ1-1	16	CASSLRPANRDFGAFF	TGTGCCAGCAGTTTAAGGCCTGCTAACCGGGATTTTGGAGCTTTCTTT
-	-	TRBV4-2	TRBJ2-2	14	CASSQDAGTGELFF	TGTGCCAGCAGCCAAGACGCGGGGACCGGGGAGCTGTTTTTT
-	-	TRBV7-6	TRBJ2-7	14	CASSLTGSTGEQYF	TGTGCCAGCAGCTTAACAGGGAGTACGGGGGAGCAGTACTTC
TRBD1	-	TRBV18	TRBJ1-6	15	CASSRDRGNSSPLHF	TGTGCCAGCTCACGGGACAGGGGAAACAGTTCACCCCTCCACTTT
-	-	TRBV30	TRBJ2-7	15	CAWSEFGRGLLEQYF	TGTGCCTGGAGTGAATTTGGACGTGGACTGCTCGAGCAGTACTTC
-	once	TRBV11-2	TRBJ1-2	14	CASSQTGPLAGLTF	TGTGCCAGCAGCCAGACAGGCCCCCTTGCGGGTTTAACCTTC
TRBD2	-	TRBV7-9	TRBJ2-1	16	CASSLRAGGLYNEQFF	TGTGCCAGCAGCTTGAGAGCGGGGGGACTATACAATGAGCAGTTCTTC
TRBD1	-	TRBV28	TRBJ2-7	14	CASSFDRGTAEQYF	TGTGCCAGCAGTTTCGACAGGGGGACCGCCGAGCAGTACTTC
-	-	TRBV7-9	TRBJ1-1	14	CASSLGEGLTEAFF	TGTGCCAGCAGCTTAGGGGAGGGGTTGACTGAAGCTTTCTTT
TRBD1	-	TRBV5-1	TRBJ1-1	15	CASSPGDRSNTEAFF	TGCGCCAGCAGCCCGGGGGACAGATCGAACACTGAAGCTTTCTTT
TRBD1	-	TRBV6-1	TRBJ1-2	15	CASSEVQGDLSGYTF	TGTGCCAGCAGTGAAGTCCAGGGGGATTTGTCTGGCTACACCTTC
TRBD2	few	TRBV4-1	TRBJ2-7	18	CASSQESSGVPLVNEQYF	TGCGCCAGCAGCCAAGAATCCAGCGGGGTGCCCTTGGTAAACGAGCAGTACTTC
-	-	TRBV18	TRBJ2-7	15	CASSPVAGSSYEQYF	TGTGCCAGCTCACCAGTGGCAGGTAGCTCCTACGAGCAGTACTTC
-	-	TRBV30	TRBJ1-3	13	CAWSASDGNTIYF	TGTGCCTGGAGTGCGTCAGATGGAAACACCATATATTTT
TRBD2	few	TRBV5-1	TRBJ2-3	16	CASSLVWREATDTQYF	TGCGCCAGCAGCTTGGTTTGGCGGGAGGCCACAGATACGCAGTATTTT
TRBD2	-	TRBV29-1	TRBJ2-7	13	CGVRAGGEYEQYF	TGCGGCGTTAGGGCGGGGGGAGAGTACGAGCAGTACTTC
TRBD1	-	TRBV30	TRBJ1-2	13	CAWRFGTGYGYTF	TGTGCCTGGAGATTCGGGACAGGCTATGGCTACACCTTC
TRBD1	-	TRBV28	TRBJ1-5	15	CASSVSGTGAQPQHF	TGTGCCAGCAGTGTATCCGGGACAGGGGCTCAGCCCCAGCATTTT
-	-	TRBV2	TRBJ2-1	15	CATPVLPSVDNEQFF	TGTGCCACACCGGTCCTCCCCTCGGTAGACAATGAGCAGTTCTTC
-	once	TRBV12-1	TRBJ1-5	14	CASSPDRASQPQHF	TGTGCCAGCAGCCCGGACAGGGCTTCTCAGCCCCAGCATTTT
-	few	TRBV2	TRBJ1-5	12	CASSTGFQPQHF	TGTGCCAGCAGTACAGGGTTCCAGCCCCAGCATTTT
-	-	TRBV27	TRBJ2-3	13	CASSSYSTDTQYF	TGTGCCAGCAGTTCCTACAGCACAGATACGCAGTATTTT
TRBD2	once	TRBV28	TRBJ2-3	19	CASSSVTVIAGPVTDTQYF	TGTGCCAGCAGTTCCGTTACCGTGATAGCGGGGCCTGTCACAGATACGCAGTATTTT
-	once	TRBV7-3	TRBJ2-2	14	CASSLTAGTGELFF	TGTGCCAGCAGCTTAACAGCGGGCACCGGGGAGCTGTTTTTT
-	-	TRBV18	TRBJ1-4	13	CASSPPDSEKLFF	TGTGCCAGCTCACCACCAGACAGCGAAAAACTGTTTTTT
TRBD2	once	TRBV13	TRBJ2-1	16	CAGAEKAGASYNEQFF	TGTGCCGGCGCCGAGAAAGCGGGAGCTTCCTACAATGAGCAGTTCTTC
-	-	TRBV28	TRBJ2-7	14	CASRAMFQASEQYF	TGTGCCAGCAGGGCCATGTTCCAGGCTTCCGAGCAGTACTTC
-	-	TRBV5-1	TRBJ1-2	14	CASSLSVRETGYTF	TGCGCCAGCAGCTTGTCCGTCAGGGAAACTGGCTACACCTTC
TRBD1	-	TRBV19	TRBJ1-1	17	CASSIAPGRDRNTEAFF	TGTGCCAGTAGTATAGCCCCGGGCCGGGACAGGAACACTGAAGCTTTCTTT
TRBD1	-	TRBV5-8	TRBJ2-1	15	CASSLDRGRDYEQFF	TGTGCCAGCAGCTTGGACAGGGGGCGTGACTATGAGCAGTTCTTC
-	-	TRBV4-3	TRBJ2-7	15	CASSQFAELSYEQYF	TGCGCCAGCAGCCAATTCGCGGAACTTTCCTACGAGCAGTACTTC
TRBD2	once	TRBV15	TRBJ2-2	16	CATSPPGGLNTGELFF	TGTGCCACCAGCCCCCCGGGAGGGTTAAACACCGGGGAGCTGTTTTTT
TRBD2	-	TRBV4-3	TRBJ2-1	16	CASSQDIGGARNEQFF	TGCGCCAGCAGCCAAGATATCGGGGGGGCCCGCAATGAGCAGTTCTTC
-	-	TRBV28	TRBJ1-4	16	CASSLFQGWGNEKLFF	TGTGCCAGCAGTTTGTTTCAGGGATGGGGTAATGAAAAACTGTTTTTT
-	few	TRBV19	TRBJ1-1	13	CASSREGRTEAFF	TGTGCCAGTTCTCGGGAGGGAAGGACTGAAGCTTTCTTT
-	-	TRBV27	TRBJ1-1	12	CASRGLNTEAFF	TGTGCCAGCAGGGGCCTGAACACTGAAGCTTTCTTT
TRBD1	-	TRBV5-1	TRBJ2-5	15	CASTALTGVEETQYF	TGCGCCAGCACTGCCCTGACAGGGGTGGAGGAGACCCAGTACTTC
-	-	TRBV11-1	TRBJ2-5	15	CASSLEGGPGETQYF	TGTGCCAGCAGCTTAGAGGGGGGGCCGGGGGAGACCCAGTACTTC
-	few	TRBV28	TRBJ2-7	13	CASSLVGGYEQYF	TGTGCCAGCAGTTTGGTGGGGGGCTACGAGCAGTACTTC
-	-	TRBV19	TRBJ2-5	16	CATSWSWDTAQETQYF	TGTGCCACCTCTTGGTCCTGGGACACGGCTCAAGAGACCCAGTACTTC
TRBD2	once	TRBV2	TRBJ2-3	16	CASKRTSGVSTDTQYF	TGTGCCAGCAAGCGGACTAGCGGGGTTAGCACAGATACGCAGTATTTT
TRBD1	few	TRBV5-1	TRBJ1-3	18	CASRLRGGPLSSGNTIYF	TGCGCCAGCCGACTGAGAGGGGGCCCCTTATCCTCTGGAAACACCATATATTTT
TRBD1	-	TRBV29-1	TRBJ1-2	16	CSQFDPLSGGDYGYTF	TGCAGCCAATTCGACCCTTTGTCAGGGGGCGACTATGGCTACACCTTC